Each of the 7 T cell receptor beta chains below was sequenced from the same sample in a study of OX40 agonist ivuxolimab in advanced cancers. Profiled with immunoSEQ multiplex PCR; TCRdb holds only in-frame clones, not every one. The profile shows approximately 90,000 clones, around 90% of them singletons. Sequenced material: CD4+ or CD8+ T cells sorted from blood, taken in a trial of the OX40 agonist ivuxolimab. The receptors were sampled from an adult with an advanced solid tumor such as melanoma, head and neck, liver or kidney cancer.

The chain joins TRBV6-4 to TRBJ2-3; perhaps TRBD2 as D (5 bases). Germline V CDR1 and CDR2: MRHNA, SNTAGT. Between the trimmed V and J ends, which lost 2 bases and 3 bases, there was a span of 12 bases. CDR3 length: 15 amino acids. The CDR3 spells CASSDRDRRTDTQYF. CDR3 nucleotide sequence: TGTGCCAGCAGTGACCGGGATAGGAGGACAGATACGCAGTATTTT.

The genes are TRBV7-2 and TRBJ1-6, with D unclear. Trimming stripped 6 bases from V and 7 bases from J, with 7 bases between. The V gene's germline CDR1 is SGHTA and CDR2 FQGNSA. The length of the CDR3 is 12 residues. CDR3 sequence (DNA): TGTGCCAGCAGTTCAGCGAATTCACCCCTCCACTTT. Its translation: CASSSANSPLHF.

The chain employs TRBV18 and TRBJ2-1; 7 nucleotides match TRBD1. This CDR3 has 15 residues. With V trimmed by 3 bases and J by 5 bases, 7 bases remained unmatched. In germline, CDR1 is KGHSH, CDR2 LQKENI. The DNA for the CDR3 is TGTGCCAGCTCACCCCCCGGGACAGTTAACAATGAGCAGTTCTTC. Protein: CASSPPGTVNNEQFF.

The CDR3 sequence is CASSRTGTQALSYEQYF. CDR3 coding DNA: TGTGCCAGCAGCCGGACAGGGACCCAGGCCCTATCCTACGAGCAGTACTTC. This chain joins TRBV5-6 and TRBJ2-7; 8 bases line up with TRBD1. The J segment lost 1 base and the V segment lost 4 bases, leaving 13 bases of the junction unmatched. The CDR3 is 17 residues long. Germline V gene data show CDR1 as SGHDT and CDR2 as YYEEEE.

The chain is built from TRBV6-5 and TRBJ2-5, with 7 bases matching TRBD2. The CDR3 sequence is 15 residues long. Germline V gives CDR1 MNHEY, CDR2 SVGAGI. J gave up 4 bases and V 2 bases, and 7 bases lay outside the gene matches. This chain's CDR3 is CASSYRGEGGETQYF. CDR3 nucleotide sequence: TGTGCCAGCAGTTACCGGGGGGAGGGCGGAGAGACCCAGTACTTC.

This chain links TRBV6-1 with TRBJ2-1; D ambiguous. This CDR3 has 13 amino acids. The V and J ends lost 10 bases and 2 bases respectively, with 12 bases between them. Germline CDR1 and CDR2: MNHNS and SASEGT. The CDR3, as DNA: TGTGCCATGTCTTCCGGGCCCTACAATGAGCAGTTCTTC. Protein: CAMSSGPYNEQFF.

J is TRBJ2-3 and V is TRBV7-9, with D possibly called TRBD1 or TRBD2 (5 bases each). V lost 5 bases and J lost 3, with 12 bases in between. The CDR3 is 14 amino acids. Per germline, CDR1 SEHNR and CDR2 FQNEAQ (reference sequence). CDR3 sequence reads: CASSPTGGTDTQYF. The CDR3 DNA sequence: TGTGCCAGCAGCCCCACTGGGGGTACAGATACGCAGTATTTT.